This T cell receptor (beta chain) originates from a study of graft-versus-host responses after intestinal transplantation. Overall study context: Transplants given to recipients were multivisceral, liver-intestinal, or isolated intestinal. For 2 to 4 years after anti-thymocyte globulin induction, all recipients took tacrolimus and steroids.

Profiled with immunoSEQ multiplex PCR; TCRdb holds only in-frame clones, not every one. The repertoire holds 78,000 or so clones, around 87% seen once, with about 8% in the top ten. On this clone: Its antigen is as yet unknown.

This CDR3 region has 15 residues. The J segment lost 5 bases and the V segment lost 3 bases, leaving 4 bases of the junction unmatched. In germline, CDR1 is MNHEY, CDR2 SMNVEV (reference sequence). The input for sequencing was unstimulated CD8+ T cells sorted from spleen or lymph node cells, taken before transplant. This TCR was sampled from a human donor who was the organ donor for an intestinal transplant. The chain joins TRBV27 to TRBJ2-1; 10 nucleotides match TRBD1. DNA for the CDR3: TGTGCCAGCAGTTTTATCGGGACAGGGGACAATGAGCAGTTCTTC. Protein product: CASSFIGTGDNEQFF.